In its sample, the clone carrying this TCR beta chain was seen a few times. The data were taken from a study of T cells in Graves' hyperthyroidism and ophthalmopathy. What was amplified from RNA transcripts were TCR beta CDR3 regions. Initially, a first-round RT-PCR of the TCR CDR3 employed the HTBI primer set. TCRdb independently ran MiXCR on the multiplex PCR reads; one entry per CDR3 protein. The table includes under 650,000 distinct CDR3 sequences, 15% to 20% detected once. Uncontrolled infection, other autoimmune disease, pregnancy and lactation each barred patients from inclusion. Germline CDR1 and CDR2: LNHDA and SQIVND (reference sequence). The germline V and J ends were trimmed by 6 bases and 2 bases, with 13 bases remaining between them. The CDR3 extends over 14 amino acids.

The source material was blood. This TCR was sampled from a woman aged 30 to 39 with Graves' hyperthyroidism. The rearrangement joins TRBV19 to TRBJ1-2; perhaps TRBD1 as D (6 bases). The chain's CDR3 is CASRRQEANYGYTF. For the CDR3, the DNA is TGTGCCAGTAGACGACAGGAGGCGAACTATGGCTACACCTTC.